Listed here are 28 T cell receptor beta chains from one sample, sequenced in a study of blood T cell repertoires in COVID-19. TCRdb's copy holds only in-frame clones and misses some; the assay was immunoSEQ multiplex PCR. The sample includes 90,000 to 130,000 clones, less than 75% of them seen just once. The sample consisted of peripheral blood. These receptors were collected from an older woman with acute or convalescent COVID-19.

The chain employs TRBV4-3 and TRBJ1-2, with TRBD1 matching 8 bases. The J segment lost 2 bases and the V segment lost 1 base, leaving 3 bases of the junction unmatched. Germline V gene lookup returns CDR1 LGHNA and CDR2 YSLEER. CDR3 length: 15 amino acids. This CDR3 is CASSQVQGANYGYTF. The CDR3 nucleotides are TGCGCCAGCAGCCAAGTTCAGGGGGCAAACTATGGCTACACCTTC.

The chain combines TRBV20-1 with TRBJ1-1; D is ambiguous. This CDR3 contains 14 residues. Germline CDR1 is DFQATT and CDR2 is SNEGSKA (reference sequence). V was clipped by 3 bases and J by 6 bases, with 17 bases between them. The CDR3 DNA is TGCAGTGCTAGTAGACCGGTTCGGAGAGCTGAAGCTTTCTTT. Encoded protein: CSASRPVRRAEAFF.

This chain links TRBV6-5 with TRBJ1-1, with D unclear. The CDR3 loop spans 13 amino acids. V gave up 2 bases and J gave up 8 bases, with 12 bases separating them. The germline gives CDR1 MNHEY, CDR2 SVGAGI. This CDR3 is CASSYAGNREAFF. The CDR3 nucleotides read TGTGCCAGCAGTTACGCGGGGAACCGCGAAGCTTTCTTT.

About this clone itself: Germline is not matched at one junction end, which may reflect a read error. The V gene is TRBV19, the J gene TRBJ2-4, with 7 bases that match TRBD1. Germline lookup yields CDR1 LNHDA and CDR2 SQIVND (reference sequence). This CDR3 has 14 residues. The CDR3 reads CASTSLTGQASLDF. DNA for the CDR3: TGTGCCAGTACTAGTCTCACCGGACAGGCGTCTCTGGACTTC.

Only a few counts were recorded for this clone. This chain joins TRBV30 and TRBJ1-4, with D perhaps matching TRBD1 (6 bases). Trimming cost V 5 bases and J 5 bases, with 9 bases left between them. The CDR3 contains 12 residues. CDR1 and CDR2 from the germline V gene are GTSNPN and SVGIG (reference sequence). This chain's CDR3 is CAWGGGNEKLFF. CDR3 DNA: TGTGCCTGGGGGGGCGGGAATGAAAAACTGTTTTTT.

The chain combines TRBV19 with TRBJ2-7; possible D gene TRBD2, 5 bases. The CDR3 sequence is 15 residues long. Between the trimmed V and J ends, which lost 4 bases and 2 bases, there was a span of 15 bases. From germline, CDR1 is LNHDA and CDR2 SQIVND (reference sequence). The chain's CDR3 is CASSSREAGTYEQYF. CDR3 DNA: TGTGCCAGTAGTAGCCGGGAAGCTGGCACCTACGAGCAGTACTTC.

Within the sample, this clone is medium-sized. The V call is TRBV7-2, the J call TRBJ1-6; no reliable D call. Germline CDR1 SGHTA, CDR2 FQGNSA. V dropped 2 bases and J dropped 5 bases, with 10 bases sitting between them. The length of the CDR3 is 15 residues. DNA of the CDR3: TGTGCCAGCAGCTTAAACCCGACTAATAATTCACCCCTCCACTTT. This gives the protein CASSLNPTNNSPLHF. Filled out from reference TRBV7-2 and TRBJ1-6, the complete variable domain reads GAGVSQSPSNKVTEKGKDVELRCDPISGHTALYWYRQSLGQGLEFLIYFQGNSAPDKSGLPSDRFSAERTGGSVSTLTIQRTQQEDSAVYLCASSLNPTNNSPLHFGNGTRLTVT.

The rearrangement links TRBV27 to TRBJ1-4; D is perhaps TRBD1 (5 bases). V was shortened by 2 bases and J by 10 bases, with 14 bases between the two germline ends. The germline gives CDR1 MNHEY, CDR2 SMNVEV (reference sequence). The CDR3 is 14 amino acids. The CDR3 protein is CASSLNRQPRKLFF. The CDR3 DNA follows: TGTGCCAGCAGTTTAAATCGACAGCCTAGAAAACTGTTTTTT.

The chain uses TRBV28 and TRBJ1-1; D uncertain. The germline V gene has CDR1 MDHEN and CDR2 SYDVKM. The CDR3 consists of 14 residues. Trimming pared 3 bases from V and 5 bases from J, leaving 13 bases between. CDR3 protein: CASSLIRRDTEAFF. The CDR3 nucleotides read TGTGCCAGCAGTTTGATTCGTCGGGATACTGAAGCTTTCTTT. Complete variable domain (other parts from reference TRBV28 and TRBJ1-1): DVKVTQSSRYLVKRTGEKVFLECVQDMDHENMFWYRQDPGLGLRLIYFSYDVKMKEKGDIPEGYSVSREKKERFSLILESASTNQTSMYLCASSLIRRDTEAFFGQGTRLTVV.

The DNA of the CDR3 is TGTGCCAGCAGCCTATCTCAGCGGGGCTGGGGGACAGATACGCAGTATTTT. Translation: CASSLSQRGWGTDTQYF. The genes are TRBV11-3 and TRBJ2-3, with 7 positions matching TRBD2. Germline CDR1 and CDR2: SGHNT and YENEEA. The CDR3 is 17 residues long. J lost 3 bases, V lost 5 bases, and 14 bases had no gene match. Full variable domain (rest looked up from reference TRBV11-3 and TRBJ2-3): EAGVVQSPRYKIIEKKQPVAFWCNPISGHNTLYWYLQNLGQGPELLIRYENEEAVDDSQLPKDRFSAERLKGVDSTLKIQPAELGDSAVYLCASSLSQRGWGTDTQYFGPGTRLTVL.

V gene TRBV18 combines with J gene TRBJ1-1; tentative D call: TRBD1 (6 bases). V was clipped by 4 bases and J by 1 base, with 13 bases between them. Germline CDR1 and CDR2: KGHSH and LQKENI. The CDR3 consists of 15 residues. As DNA, the CDR3 is TGTGCCAGCTCACAAGACAGGATTGGGAACACTGAAGCTTTCTTT. Protein product: CASSQDRIGNTEAFF.

The genes are TRBV12-3 or TRBV12-4 and TRBJ1-3, with D possibly being TRBD1 (6 bases). Trimming stripped 7 bases from V and 6 bases from J, with 13 bases between. This CDR3 has 13 amino acids. DNA for the CDR3: TGTGCCAGCACCACAGGGAGTGAAAACACCATATATTTT. Amino acid sequence: CASTTGSENTIYF.

The genes are TRBV30 and TRBJ2-7; no clear D gene. The CDR3 loop spans 11 amino acids. Per the germline V gene, CDR1 is GTSNPN and CDR2 is SVGIG (reference sequence). The V and J ends lost 2 bases and 2 bases respectively, with 4 bases between them. The CDR3 region is CAWSQAYEQYF. DNA of the CDR3: TGTGCCTGGAGTCAGGCCTACGAGCAGTACTTC.

The genes are TRBV5-4 and TRBJ1-4, with a possible D match to TRBD1 (5 bases). The CDR3 covers 15 residues. The germline V and J ends were trimmed by 1 base and 8 bases, with 15 bases remaining between them. The germline V gene has CDR1 SGHNT and CDR2 YYREEE (reference sequence). The CDR3 sequence is CASSLKGQGGEKLFF. The CDR3 coding sequence is TGTGCCAGCAGCTTGAAGGGGCAGGGCGGCGAAAAACTGTTTTTT.

The chain combines TRBV27 with TRBJ1-1, with 8 bases aligning to TRBD1. After removal of 6 bases from V and 3 bases from J, the junction contained 6 bases not matched to a gene. In germline, CDR1 is MNHEY, CDR2 SMNVEV (reference sequence). This CDR3 has 14 residues. The CDR3 protein is CASRIQGGYTEAFF. The DNA for the CDR3 is TGTGCCAGCAGGATACAGGGGGGATACACTGAAGCTTTCTTT.

This clone was observed a few times. The chain links TRBV7-2 to TRBJ2-7; the match to TRBD1 covers 9 bases. J lost 3 bases, V lost 5 bases, and 2 bases had no gene match. This CDR3 has 13 amino acids. The germline CDR1 and CDR2 sequences are SGHTA and FQGNSA. CDR3: CASSRQGDYEQYF. The CDR3 region has the DNA TGTGCCAGCAGCCGACAGGGGGACTACGAGCAGTACTTC.

The chain is built from TRBV7-3 and TRBJ2-2, with 8 positions matching TRBD1. Germline CDR1 and CDR2: SGHTA and FQGTGA. The J segment lost 3 bases and the V segment lost 5 bases, leaving 5 bases of the junction unmatched. The CDR3 totals 15 residues. The CDR3 here is CASSETGAYTGELFF. DNA for the CDR3: TGTGCCAGCAGCGAGACAGGGGCTTACACCGGGGAGCTGTTTTTT.

The rearrangement links TRBV28 to TRBJ1-5; weak D call: TRBD1 (5 bases). The CDR3 runs to 16 residues. Germline V CDR1 and CDR2: MDHEN, SYDVKM. With 2 bases removed from V and 0 bases from J, the gap between germline ends came to 11 bases. The chain's CDR3 is CASSLTRVYSNQPQHF. The CDR3 DNA reads TGTGCCAGCAGTTTAACCAGGGTTTATAGCAATCAGCCCCAGCATTTT.

The V and J genes are TRBV24-1 and TRBJ2-5; possibly TRBD1 for D (6 bases). This CDR3 has 14 residues. Germline values: CDR1 KGHDR, CDR2 SFDVKD. The ends were cut back, 5 bases at V and 5 bases at J, with 14 bases in the middle. This chain's CDR3 is CATSGLTGRETQYF. In DNA, the CDR3 is TGTGCCACCAGTGGCTTGACAGGCAGGGAGACCCAGTACTTC.

The chain recombines TRBV5-1 with TRBJ2-1; 12 bases line up with TRBD2. V dropped 3 bases and J dropped 7; count of bases not matched to a gene: 11. Germline V lookup: CDR1 SGHRS, CDR2 YFSETQ. The CDR3 totals 17 residues. CDR3 protein: CASSSLLTSGGMNEQFF. The CDR3, as DNA: TGCGCCAGCAGCTCCTTACTAACTAGCGGGGGGATGAATGAGCAGTTCTTC.

V gene TRBV29-1 combines with J gene TRBJ2-7; no firm D call. Trimming stripped 6 bases from V and 6 bases from J, with 21 bases between. Germline CDR1 SQVTM, CDR2 ANQGSEA. The CDR3 sequence is 14 residues long. The CDR3 reads CSVATTLTTLEQYF. The DNA for the CDR3 is TGCAGCGTGGCTACGACATTAACGACCCTCGAGCAGTACTTC.

The chain uses TRBV21-1 and TRBJ1-2; no DNA check was done on the table's D call, TRBD1. TRBV21-1 is recorded as a pseudogene. The CDR3 runs to 20 residues. Here the CDR3 reads CASSKALWRGTGLYLRGYTF. The CDR3 nucleotides are TGTGCCAGCAGCAAAGCGCTTTGGCGGGGGACAGGGCTTTACTTGCGTGGCTACACCTTC.

The chain uses TRBV5-1 and TRBJ1-2; 7 bases fit TRBD1. Looked up from germline, CDR1 is SGHRS and CDR2 is YFSETQ. The CDR3 is 15 amino acids. J lost 5 bases, V lost 6 bases, and 13 bases had no gene match. The CDR3 region has the DNA TGCGCCAGCACCTTACAAACAGGGGCGTTATATGGCTACACCTTC. Translation gives CASTLQTGALYGYTF. The complete variable domain, with remaining parts taken from reference TRBV5-1 and TRBJ1-2, reads KAGVTQTPRYLIKTRGQQVTLSCSPISGHRSVSWYQQTPGQGLQFLFEYFSETQRNKGNFPGRFSGRQFSNSRSEMNVSTLELGDSALYLCASTLQTGALYGYTFGSGTRLTVV.

V gene TRBV2 combines with J gene TRBJ2-2, with D possibly being TRBD1 (5 bases). This CDR3 comprises 15 residues. Germline lookup yields CDR1 SNHLY and CDR2 FYNNEI. CDR3 in DNA: TGTGCATCAGCAAACGAAGGGGCGGACACCGGGGAGCTGTTTTTT. Translating gives CASANEGADTGELFF.

The V gene is TRBV28, the J gene TRBJ1-1, with D unclear. CDR3 length: 14 amino acids. Trimming removed 3 bases at V and 2 bases at J, with 10 bases between. Germline V lookup: CDR1 MDHEN, CDR2 SYDVKM. CDR3 nucleotide sequence: TGTGCCAGCAGTTTGGCCGCAAGAAACACTGAAGCTTTCTTT. This encodes CASSLAARNTEAFF.

This clone came up a few times. The chain links TRBV2 to TRBJ2-3; maybe TRBD2 (5 bases). V was trimmed by 0 bases and J by 3 bases, leaving 10 bases between them. The CDR3 runs to 15 residues. Per the germline V gene, CDR1 is SNHLY and CDR2 is FYNNEI. In DNA, the CDR3 is TGTGCCAGCAGTGAAGCGTTAGCGAATACAGATACGCAGTATTTT. Its protein is CASSEALANTDTQYF.

This clone turned up a few times. The sample carries other DNA sequences with the same CDR3. The chain has TRBV28 and TRBJ2-1, with 8 bases that match TRBD1. The CDR3 extends over 15 amino acids. Germline V gives CDR1 MDHEN, CDR2 SYDVKM. The junction had 5 bases not matched to a gene; V was cut back by 7 bases and J by 0 bases. This chain's CDR3 is CASTRQGFSYNEQFF. CDR3 DNA sequence: TGTGCCAGCACCCGACAGGGGTTCTCCTACAATGAGCAGTTCTTC.

The chain couples TRBV7-2 to TRBJ1-2, with D unclear. Trimming took off 5 bases at V and 5 bases at J, with 12 bases between the two ends. The V gene's germline CDR1 is SGHTA and CDR2 FQGNSA. The CDR3 has 13 residues. CDR3 nucleotide sequence: TGTGCCAGCAGCCCTCCCCCCGTATATGGCTACACCTTC. As protein: CASSPPPVYGYTF.